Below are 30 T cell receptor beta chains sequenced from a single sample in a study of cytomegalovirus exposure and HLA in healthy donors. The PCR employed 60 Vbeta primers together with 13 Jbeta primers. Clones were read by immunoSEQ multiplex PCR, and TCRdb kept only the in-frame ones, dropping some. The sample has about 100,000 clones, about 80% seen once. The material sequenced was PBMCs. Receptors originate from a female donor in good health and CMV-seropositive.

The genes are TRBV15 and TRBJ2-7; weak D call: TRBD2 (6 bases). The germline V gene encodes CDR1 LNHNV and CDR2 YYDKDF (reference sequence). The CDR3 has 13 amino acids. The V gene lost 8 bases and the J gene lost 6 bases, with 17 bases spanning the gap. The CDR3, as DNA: TGTGCCACCCAGCGGGCGGGAAGCGGCGAGCAGTACTTC. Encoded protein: CATQRAGSGEQYF.

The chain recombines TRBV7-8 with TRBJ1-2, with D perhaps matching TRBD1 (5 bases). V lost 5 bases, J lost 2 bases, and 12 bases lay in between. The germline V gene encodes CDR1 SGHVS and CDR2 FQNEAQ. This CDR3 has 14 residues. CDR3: CASSPKGPNYGYTF. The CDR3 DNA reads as TGTGCCAGCAGCCCGAAGGGGCCCAACTATGGCTACACCTTC.

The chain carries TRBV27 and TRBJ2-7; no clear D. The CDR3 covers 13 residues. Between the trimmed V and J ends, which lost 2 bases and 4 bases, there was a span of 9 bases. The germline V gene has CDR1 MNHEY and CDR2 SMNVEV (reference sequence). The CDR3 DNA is TGTGCCAGCAGTTTAATGGCAGGATACGAGCAGTACTTC. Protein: CASSLMAGYEQYF.

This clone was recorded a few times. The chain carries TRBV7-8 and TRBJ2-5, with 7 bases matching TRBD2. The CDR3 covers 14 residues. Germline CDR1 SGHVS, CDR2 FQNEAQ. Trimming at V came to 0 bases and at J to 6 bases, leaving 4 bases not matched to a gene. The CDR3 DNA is TGTGCCAGCAGCTTAGCTGGGACTACGAAGACCCAGTACTTC. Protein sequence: CASSLAGTTKTQYF.

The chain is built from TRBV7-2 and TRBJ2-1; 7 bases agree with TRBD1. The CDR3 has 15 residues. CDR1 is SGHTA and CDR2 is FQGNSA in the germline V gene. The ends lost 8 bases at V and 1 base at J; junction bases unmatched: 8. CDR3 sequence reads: CASRTRTGSYNEQFF. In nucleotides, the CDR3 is TGTGCCAGCCGCACCCGGACAGGATCCTACAATGAGCAGTTCTTC.

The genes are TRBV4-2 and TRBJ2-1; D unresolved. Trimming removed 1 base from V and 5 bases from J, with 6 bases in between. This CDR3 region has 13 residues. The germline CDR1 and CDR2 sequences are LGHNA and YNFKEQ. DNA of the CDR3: TGTGCCAGCAGCCAAGGCAGGAACAATGAGCAGTTCTTC. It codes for CASSQGRNNEQFF.

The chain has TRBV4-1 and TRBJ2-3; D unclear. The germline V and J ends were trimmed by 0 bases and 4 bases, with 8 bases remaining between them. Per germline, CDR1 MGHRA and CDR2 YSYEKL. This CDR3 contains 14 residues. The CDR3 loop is CASSQEAPPDTQYF. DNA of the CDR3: TGCGCCAGCAGCCAAGAGGCTCCCCCAGATACGCAGTATTTT.

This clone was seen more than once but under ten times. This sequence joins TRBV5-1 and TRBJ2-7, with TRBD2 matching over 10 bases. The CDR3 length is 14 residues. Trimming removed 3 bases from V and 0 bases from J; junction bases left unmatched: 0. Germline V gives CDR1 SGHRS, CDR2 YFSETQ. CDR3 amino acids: CASSSSGSSYEQYF. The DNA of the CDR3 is TGCGCCAGCAGCTCTAGCGGGAGCTCCTACGAGCAGTACTTC.

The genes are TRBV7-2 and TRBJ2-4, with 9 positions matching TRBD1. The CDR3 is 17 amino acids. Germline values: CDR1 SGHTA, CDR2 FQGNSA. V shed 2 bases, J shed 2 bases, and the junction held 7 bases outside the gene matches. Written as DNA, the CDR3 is TGTGCCAGCAGCTTAAGATGGGACAGGGTGTCCAAAAACATTCAGTACTTC. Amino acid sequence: CASSLRWDRVSKNIQYF.

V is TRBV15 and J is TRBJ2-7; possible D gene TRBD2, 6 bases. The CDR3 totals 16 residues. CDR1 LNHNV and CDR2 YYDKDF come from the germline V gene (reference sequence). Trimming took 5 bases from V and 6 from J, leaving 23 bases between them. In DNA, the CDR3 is TGTGCCACCAGCCGCTTCCCCAGGACGGAGGGAATCGAGCAGTACTTC. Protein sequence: CATSRFPRTEGIEQYF.

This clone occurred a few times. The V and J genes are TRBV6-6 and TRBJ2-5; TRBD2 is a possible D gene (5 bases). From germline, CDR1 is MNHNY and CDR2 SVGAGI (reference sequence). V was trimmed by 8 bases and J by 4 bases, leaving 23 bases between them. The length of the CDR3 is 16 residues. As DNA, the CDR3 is TGTGCCAGCCACCACTCCGAGGGAGAGGAACGAGAGACCCAGTACTTC. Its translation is CASHHSEGEERETQYF.

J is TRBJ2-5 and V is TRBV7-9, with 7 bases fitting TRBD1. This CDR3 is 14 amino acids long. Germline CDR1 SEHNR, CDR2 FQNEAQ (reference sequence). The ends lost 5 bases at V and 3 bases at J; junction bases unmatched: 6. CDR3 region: CASSLQGFEETQYF. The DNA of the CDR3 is TGTGCCAGCAGCCTACAGGGGTTCGAAGAGACCCAGTACTTC.

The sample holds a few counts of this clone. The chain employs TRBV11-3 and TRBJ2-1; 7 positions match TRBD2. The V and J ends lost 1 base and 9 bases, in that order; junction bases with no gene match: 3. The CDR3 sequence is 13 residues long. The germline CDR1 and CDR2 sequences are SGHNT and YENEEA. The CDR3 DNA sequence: TGTGCCAGCAGCTTAGGGGGGGGAGCTGAGCAGTTCTTC. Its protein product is CASSLGGGAEQFF.

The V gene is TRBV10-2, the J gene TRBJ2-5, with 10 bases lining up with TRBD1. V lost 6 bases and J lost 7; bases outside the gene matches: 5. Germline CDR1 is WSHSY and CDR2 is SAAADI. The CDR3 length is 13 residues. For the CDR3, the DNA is TGCGCCAGCAGGACAGGGGGCGGAGGGACCCAGTACTTC. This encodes CASRTGGGGTQYF.

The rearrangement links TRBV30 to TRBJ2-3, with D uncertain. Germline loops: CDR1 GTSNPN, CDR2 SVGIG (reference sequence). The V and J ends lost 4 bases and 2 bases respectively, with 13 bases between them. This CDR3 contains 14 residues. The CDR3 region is CAWTKPSLTDTQYF. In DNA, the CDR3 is TGTGCCTGGACCAAGCCGAGTCTCACAGATACGCAGTATTTT.

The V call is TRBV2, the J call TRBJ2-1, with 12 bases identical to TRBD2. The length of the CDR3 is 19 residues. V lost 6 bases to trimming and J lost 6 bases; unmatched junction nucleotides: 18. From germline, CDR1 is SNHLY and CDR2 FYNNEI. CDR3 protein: CASSPRLAGGIYAPNEQFF. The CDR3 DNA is TGTGCCAGCAGCCCCCGGCTAGCGGGGGGGATATACGCTCCCAATGAGCAGTTCTTC.

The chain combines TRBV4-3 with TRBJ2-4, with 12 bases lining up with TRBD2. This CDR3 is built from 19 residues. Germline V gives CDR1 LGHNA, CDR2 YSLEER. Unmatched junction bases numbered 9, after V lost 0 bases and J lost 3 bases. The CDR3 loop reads CASSQDPSGGAWVKNIQYF. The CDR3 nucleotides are TGCGCCAGCAGCCAAGATCCTAGCGGGGGGGCCTGGGTCAAAAACATTCAGTACTTC.

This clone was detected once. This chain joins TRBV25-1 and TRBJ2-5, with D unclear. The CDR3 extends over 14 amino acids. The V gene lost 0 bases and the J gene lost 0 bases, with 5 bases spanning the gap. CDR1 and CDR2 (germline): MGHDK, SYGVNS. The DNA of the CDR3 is TGTGCCAGCAGTGAATATACACACCAAGAGACCCAGTACTTC. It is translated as CASSEYTHQETQYF.

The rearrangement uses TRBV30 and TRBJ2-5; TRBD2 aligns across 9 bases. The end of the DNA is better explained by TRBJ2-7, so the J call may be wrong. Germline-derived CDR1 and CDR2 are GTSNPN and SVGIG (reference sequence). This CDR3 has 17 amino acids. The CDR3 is CAWSEGLGLAKIYEQYF. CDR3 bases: TGTGCCTGGAGTGAGGGCCTTGGACTAGCGAAGATCTACGAGCAGTACTTC.

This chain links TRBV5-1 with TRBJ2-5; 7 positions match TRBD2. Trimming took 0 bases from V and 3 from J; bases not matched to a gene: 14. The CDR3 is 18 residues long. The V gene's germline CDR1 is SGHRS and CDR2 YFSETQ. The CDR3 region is CASSLARVGGPPEETQYF. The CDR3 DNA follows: TGCGCCAGCAGCTTGGCCAGGGTGGGAGGGCCGCCCGAAGAGACCCAGTACTTC.

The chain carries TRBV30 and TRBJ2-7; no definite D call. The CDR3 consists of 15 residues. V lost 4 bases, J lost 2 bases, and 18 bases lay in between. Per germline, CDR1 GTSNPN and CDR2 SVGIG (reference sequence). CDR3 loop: CAWKYLGHRTYEQYF. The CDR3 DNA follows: TGTGCCTGGAAGTACTTGGGCCACCGCACCTACGAGCAGTACTTC.

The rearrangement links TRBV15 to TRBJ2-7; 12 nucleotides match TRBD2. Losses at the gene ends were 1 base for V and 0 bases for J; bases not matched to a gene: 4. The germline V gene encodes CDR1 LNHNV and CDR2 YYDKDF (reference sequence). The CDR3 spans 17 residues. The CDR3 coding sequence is TGTGCCACCAGCAGAGGACTAGCGGGAGTCATCTCCTACGAGCAGTACTTC. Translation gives CATSRGLAGVISYEQYF.

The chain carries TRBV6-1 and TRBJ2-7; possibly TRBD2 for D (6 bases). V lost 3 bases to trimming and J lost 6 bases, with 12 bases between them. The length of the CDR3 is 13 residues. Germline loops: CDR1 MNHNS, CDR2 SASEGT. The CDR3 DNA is TGTGCCAGCAGTGAGGAGACTAGGCTCGAGCAGTACTTC. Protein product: CASSEETRLEQYF.

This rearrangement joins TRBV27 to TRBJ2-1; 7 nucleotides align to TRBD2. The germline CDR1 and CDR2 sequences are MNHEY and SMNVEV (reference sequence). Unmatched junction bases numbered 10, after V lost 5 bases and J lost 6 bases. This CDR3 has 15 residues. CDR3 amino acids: CASSPGGRGPNEQFF. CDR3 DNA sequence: TGTGCCAGCAGTCCGGGGGGTAGAGGGCCCAATGAGCAGTTCTTC.

The CDR3 DNA follows: TGTGCCAGCAGCCCTATGACTGCAGATACGCAGTATTTT. It is translated as CASSPMTADTQYF. The chain carries TRBV7-8 and TRBJ2-3; D unclear. Trimming removed 5 bases from V and 4 bases from J, with 10 bases in between. Germline CDR1 reads SGHVS; CDR2 reads FQNEAQ. CDR3 length: 13 residues.

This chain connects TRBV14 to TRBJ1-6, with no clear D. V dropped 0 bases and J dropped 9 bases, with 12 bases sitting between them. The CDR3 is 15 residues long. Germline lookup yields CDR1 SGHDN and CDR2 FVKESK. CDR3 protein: CASSQDYPSVSPLHF. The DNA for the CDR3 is TGTGCCAGCAGCCAAGATTATCCGTCGGTTTCACCCCTCCACTTT. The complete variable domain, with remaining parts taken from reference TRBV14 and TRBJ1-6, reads EAGVTQFPSHSVIEKGQTVTLRCDPISGHDNLYWYRRVMGKEIKFLLHFVKESKQDESGMPNNRFLAERTGGTYSTLKVQPAELEDSGVYFCASSQDYPSVSPLHFGNGTRLTVT.

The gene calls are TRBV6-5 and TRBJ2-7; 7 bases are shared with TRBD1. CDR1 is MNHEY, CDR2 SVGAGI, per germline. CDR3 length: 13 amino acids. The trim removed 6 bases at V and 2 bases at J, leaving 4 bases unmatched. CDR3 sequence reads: CASRGTAAYEQYF. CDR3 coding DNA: TGTGCCAGCAGGGGGACAGCTGCCTACGAGCAGTACTTC.

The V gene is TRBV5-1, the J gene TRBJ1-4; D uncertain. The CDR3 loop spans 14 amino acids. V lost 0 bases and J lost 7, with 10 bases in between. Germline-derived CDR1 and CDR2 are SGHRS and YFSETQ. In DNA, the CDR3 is TGCGCCAGCAGCTTGGTGAGCCCTGGTGAAAAACTGTTTTTT. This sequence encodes CASSLVSPGEKLFF.

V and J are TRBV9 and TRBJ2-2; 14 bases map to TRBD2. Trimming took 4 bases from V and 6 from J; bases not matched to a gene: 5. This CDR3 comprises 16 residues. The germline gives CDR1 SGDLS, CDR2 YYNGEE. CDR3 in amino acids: CASSPRTSGRPGELFF. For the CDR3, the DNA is TGTGCCAGCAGCCCCCGGACTAGCGGGAGGCCCGGGGAGCTGTTTTTT.

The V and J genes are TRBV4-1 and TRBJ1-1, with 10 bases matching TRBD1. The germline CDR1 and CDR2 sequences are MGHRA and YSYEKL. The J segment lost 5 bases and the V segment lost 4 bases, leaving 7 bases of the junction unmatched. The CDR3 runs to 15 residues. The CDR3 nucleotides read TGCGCCAGCAGCCGAGTCGACAGGGGGCTGACTGAAGCTTTCTTT. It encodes CASSRVDRGLTEAFF.